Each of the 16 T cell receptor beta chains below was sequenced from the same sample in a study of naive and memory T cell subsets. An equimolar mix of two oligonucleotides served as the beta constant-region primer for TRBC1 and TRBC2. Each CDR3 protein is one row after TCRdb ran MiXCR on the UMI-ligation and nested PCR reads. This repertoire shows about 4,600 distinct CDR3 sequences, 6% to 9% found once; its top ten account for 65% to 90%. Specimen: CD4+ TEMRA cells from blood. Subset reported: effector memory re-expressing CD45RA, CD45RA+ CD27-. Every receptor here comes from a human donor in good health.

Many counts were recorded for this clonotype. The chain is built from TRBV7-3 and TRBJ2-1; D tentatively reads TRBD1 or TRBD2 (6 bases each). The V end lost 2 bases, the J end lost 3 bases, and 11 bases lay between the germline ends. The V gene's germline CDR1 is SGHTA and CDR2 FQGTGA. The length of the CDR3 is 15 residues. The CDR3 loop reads CASSLQQGGYNEQFF. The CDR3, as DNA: TGTGCCAGCAGCTTACAACAGGGAGGCTACAATGAGCAGTTCTTC.

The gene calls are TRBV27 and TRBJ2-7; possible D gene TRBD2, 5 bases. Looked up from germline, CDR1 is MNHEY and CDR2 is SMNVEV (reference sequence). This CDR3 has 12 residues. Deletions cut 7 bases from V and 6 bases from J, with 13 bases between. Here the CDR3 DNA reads TGTGCCAGCACACGGTACAGCGGCGAGCAGTACTTC. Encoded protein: CASTRYSGEQYF.

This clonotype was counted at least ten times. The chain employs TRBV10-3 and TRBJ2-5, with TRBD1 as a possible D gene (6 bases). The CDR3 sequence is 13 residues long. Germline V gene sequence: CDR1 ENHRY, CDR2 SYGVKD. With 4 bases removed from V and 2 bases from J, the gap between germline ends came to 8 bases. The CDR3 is CAISVTGQETQYF. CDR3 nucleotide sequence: TGTGCCATCAGTGTAACAGGGCAAGAGACCCAGTACTTC.

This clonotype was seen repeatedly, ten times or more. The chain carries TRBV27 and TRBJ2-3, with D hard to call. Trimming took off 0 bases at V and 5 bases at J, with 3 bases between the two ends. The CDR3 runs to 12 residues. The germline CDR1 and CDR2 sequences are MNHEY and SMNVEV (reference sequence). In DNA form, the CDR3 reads TGTGCCAGCAGTTTATCAAGAGATACGCAGTATTTT. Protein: CASSLSRDTQYF.

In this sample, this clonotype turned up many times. This CDR3 is CASSLGGGRITGELFF. CDR3 bases: TGTGCCAGCAGTTTAGGGGGGGGCAGGATCACCGGGGAGCTGTTTTTT. This sequence joins TRBV28 and TRBJ2-2, with TRBD2 as a possible D gene (7 bases). Trimming took 2 bases from V and 4 from J, leaving 14 bases between them. The CDR3 is made up of 16 amino acids. Germline V lookup: CDR1 MDHEN, CDR2 SYDVKM.

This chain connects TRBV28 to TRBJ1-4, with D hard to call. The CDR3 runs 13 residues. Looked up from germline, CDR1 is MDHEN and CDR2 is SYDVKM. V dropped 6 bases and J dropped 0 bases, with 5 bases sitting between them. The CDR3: CASSPPTNEKLFF. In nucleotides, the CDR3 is TGTGCCAGCAGCCCTCCAACTAATGAAAAACTGTTTTTT.

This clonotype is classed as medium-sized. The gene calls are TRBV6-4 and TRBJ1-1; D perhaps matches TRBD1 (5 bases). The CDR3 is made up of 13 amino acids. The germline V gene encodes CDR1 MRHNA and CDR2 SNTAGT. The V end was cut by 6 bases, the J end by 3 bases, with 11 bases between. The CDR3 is CASRDSLDTEAFF. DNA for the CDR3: TGTGCCAGCAGAGACAGCTTAGACACTGAAGCTTTCTTT.

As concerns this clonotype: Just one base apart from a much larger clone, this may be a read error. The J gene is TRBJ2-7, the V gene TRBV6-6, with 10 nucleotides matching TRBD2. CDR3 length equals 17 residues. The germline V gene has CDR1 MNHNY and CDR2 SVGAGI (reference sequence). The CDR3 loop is CASGYGASGRGPYEQYF. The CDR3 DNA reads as TGTGCCAGCGGTTATGGGGCTAGCGGGAGAGGGCCTTACGAGCAGTACTTC.

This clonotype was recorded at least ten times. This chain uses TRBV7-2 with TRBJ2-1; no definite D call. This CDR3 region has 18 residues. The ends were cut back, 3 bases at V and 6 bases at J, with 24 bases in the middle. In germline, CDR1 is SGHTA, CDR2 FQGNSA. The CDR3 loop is CASSFLGFGLRSGNEQFF. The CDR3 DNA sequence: TGTGCCAGCAGCTTTTTGGGTTTCGGCTTACGGTCGGGCAATGAGCAGTTCTTC.

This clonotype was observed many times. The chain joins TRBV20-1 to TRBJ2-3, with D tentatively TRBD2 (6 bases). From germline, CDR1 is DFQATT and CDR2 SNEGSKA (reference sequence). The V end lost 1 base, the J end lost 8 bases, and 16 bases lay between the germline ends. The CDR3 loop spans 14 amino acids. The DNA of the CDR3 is TGCAGTGCTAGAGCCGGGCTAGCGAGAGGTACGCAGTATTTT. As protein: CSARAGLARGTQYF.

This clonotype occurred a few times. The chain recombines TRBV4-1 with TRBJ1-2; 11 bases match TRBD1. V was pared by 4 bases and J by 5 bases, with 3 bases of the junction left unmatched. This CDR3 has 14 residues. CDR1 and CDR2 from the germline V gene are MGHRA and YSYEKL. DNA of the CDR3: TGCGCCAGCAGCCGAGGGACAGGGGGTTATGGCTACACCTTC. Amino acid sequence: CASSRGTGGYGYTF.

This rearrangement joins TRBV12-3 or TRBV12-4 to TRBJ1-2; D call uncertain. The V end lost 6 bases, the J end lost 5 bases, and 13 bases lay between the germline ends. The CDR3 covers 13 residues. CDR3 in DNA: TGTGCCAGCAGCGGAGAGCTTATATATGGCTACACCTTC. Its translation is CASSGELIYGYTF.

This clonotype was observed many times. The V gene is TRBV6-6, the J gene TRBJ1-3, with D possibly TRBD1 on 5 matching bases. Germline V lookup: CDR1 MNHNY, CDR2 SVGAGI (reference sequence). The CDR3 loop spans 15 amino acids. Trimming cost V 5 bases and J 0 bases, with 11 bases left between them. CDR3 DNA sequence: TGTGCCAGCAGTAGACCCGGGGGCTCTGGAAACACCATATATTTT. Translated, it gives CASSRPGGSGNTIYF.

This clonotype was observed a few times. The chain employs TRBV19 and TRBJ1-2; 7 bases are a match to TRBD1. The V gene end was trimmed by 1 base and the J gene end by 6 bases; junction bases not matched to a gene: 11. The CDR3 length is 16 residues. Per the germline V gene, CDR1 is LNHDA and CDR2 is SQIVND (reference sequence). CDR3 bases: TGTGCCAGTAGTATAGCACTGGACAGGACGTTTGATGGCTACACCTTC. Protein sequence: CASSIALDRTFDGYTF.

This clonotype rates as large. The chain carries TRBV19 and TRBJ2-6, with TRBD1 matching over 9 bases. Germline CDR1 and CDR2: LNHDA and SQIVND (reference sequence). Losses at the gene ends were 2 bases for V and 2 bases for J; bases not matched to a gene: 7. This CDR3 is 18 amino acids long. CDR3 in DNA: TGTGCCAGTAGTATACTCGGGACAGGGTTCCCTGGGGCCAACGTCCTGACTTTC. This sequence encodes CASSILGTGFPGANVLTF.

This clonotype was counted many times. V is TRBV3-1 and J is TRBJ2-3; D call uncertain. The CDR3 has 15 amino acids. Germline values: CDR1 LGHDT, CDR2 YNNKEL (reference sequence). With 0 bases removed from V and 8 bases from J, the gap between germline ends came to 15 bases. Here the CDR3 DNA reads TGTGCCAGCAGCCAAGATTTTGCCTCCTTAGGTACGCAGTATTTT. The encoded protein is CASSQDFASLGTQYF.